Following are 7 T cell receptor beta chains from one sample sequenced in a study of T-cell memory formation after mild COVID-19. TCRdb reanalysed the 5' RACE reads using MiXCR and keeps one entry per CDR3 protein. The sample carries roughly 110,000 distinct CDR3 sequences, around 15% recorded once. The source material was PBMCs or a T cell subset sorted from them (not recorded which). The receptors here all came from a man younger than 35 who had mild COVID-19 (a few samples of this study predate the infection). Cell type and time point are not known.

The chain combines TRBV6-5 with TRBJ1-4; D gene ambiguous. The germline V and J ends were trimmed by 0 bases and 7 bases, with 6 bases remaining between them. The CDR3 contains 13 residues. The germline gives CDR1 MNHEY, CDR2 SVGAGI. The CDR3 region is CASSYSNPEKLFF. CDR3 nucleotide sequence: TGTGCCAGCAGTTACTCTAACCCTGAAAAACTGTTTTTT.

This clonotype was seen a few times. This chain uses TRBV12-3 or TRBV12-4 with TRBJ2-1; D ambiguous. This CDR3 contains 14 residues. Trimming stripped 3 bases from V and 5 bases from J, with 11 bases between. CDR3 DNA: TGTGCCAGCAGTTTCGAGCCTACCAACAATGAGCAGTTCTTC. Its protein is CASSFEPTNNEQFF.

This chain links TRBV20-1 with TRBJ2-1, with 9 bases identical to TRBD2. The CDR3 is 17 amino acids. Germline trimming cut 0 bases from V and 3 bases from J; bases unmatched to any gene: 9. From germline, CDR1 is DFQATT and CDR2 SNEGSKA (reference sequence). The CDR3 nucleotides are TGCAGTGCTAGAGATCCGGCGGGGGGGCGTTTCTACAATGAGCAGTTCTTC. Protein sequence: CSARDPAGGRFYNEQFF.

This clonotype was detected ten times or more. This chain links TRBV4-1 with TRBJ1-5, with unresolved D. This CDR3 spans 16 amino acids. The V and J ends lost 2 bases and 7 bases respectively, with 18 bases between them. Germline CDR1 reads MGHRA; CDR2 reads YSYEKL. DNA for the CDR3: TGCGCCAGCAGCCAACTCCCACTCGGAGGGTGGCAGCCCCAGCATTTT. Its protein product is CASSQLPLGGWQPQHF.

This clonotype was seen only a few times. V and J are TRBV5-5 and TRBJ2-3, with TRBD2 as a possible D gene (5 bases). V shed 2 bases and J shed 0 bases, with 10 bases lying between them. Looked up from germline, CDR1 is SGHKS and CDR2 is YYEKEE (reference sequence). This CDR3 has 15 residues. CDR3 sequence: CASSFTWESTDTQYF. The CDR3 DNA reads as TGTGCCAGCAGCTTTACCTGGGAGAGCACAGATACGCAGTATTTT.

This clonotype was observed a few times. CDR3 residues: CSARYLGWTQYF. CDR3 in DNA: TGCAGTGCTAGATATCTGGGTTGGACCCAGTACTTC. The chain joins TRBV20-1 to TRBJ2-5, with D unresolved. CDR1 DFQATT and CDR2 SNEGSKA come from the germline V gene (reference sequence). The CDR3 extends over 12 amino acids. Trimming left V 2 bases short and J 7 bases short, with 11 bases between.

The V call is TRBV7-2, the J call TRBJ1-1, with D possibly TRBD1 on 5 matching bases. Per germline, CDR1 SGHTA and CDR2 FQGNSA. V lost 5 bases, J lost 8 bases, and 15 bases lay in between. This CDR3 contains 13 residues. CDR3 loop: CASSPFPRDEAFF. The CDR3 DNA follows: TGTGCCAGCAGCCCTTTCCCCAGGGACGAAGCTTTCTTT.